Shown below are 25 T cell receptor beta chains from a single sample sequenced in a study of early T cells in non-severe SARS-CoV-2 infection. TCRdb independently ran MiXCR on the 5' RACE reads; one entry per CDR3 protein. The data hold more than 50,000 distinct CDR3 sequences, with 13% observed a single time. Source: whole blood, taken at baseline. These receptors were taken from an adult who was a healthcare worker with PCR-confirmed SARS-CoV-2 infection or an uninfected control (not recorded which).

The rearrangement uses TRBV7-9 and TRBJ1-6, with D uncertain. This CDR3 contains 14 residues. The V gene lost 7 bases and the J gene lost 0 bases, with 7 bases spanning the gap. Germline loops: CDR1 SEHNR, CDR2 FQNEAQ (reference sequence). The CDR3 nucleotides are TGTGCCAGCACAGAGAGCTCCTATAATTCACCCCTCCACTTT. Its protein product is CASTESSYNSPLHF.

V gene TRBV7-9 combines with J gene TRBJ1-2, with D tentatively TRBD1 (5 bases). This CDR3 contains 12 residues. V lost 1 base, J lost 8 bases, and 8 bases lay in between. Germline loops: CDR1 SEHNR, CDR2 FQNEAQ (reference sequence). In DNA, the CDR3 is TGTGCCAGCAGCTTAGACGGGGGAGGCTACACCTTC. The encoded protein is CASSLDGGGYTF.

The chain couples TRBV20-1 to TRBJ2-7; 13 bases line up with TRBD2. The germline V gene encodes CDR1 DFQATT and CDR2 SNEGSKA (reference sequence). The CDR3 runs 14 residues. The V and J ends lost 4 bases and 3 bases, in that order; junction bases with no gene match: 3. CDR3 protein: CSAKRLAGGYEQYF. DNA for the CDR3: TGCAGTGCTAAAAGACTAGCGGGGGGCTACGAGCAGTACTTC.

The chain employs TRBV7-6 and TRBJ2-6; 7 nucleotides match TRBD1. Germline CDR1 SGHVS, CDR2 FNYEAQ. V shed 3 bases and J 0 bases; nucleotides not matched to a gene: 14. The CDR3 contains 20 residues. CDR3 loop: CASSFSLGRQGLSGANVLTF. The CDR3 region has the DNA TGTGCCAGCAGCTTCTCCCTTGGGAGACAGGGCCTCTCTGGGGCCAACGTCCTGACTTTC.

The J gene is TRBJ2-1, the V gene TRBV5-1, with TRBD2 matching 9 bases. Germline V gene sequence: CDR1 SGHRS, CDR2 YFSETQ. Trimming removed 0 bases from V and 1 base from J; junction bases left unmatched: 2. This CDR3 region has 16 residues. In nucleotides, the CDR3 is TGCGCCAGCAGCTTGGATAGCGGGGGATCCTACAATGAGCAGTTCTTC. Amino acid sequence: CASSLDSGGSYNEQFF.

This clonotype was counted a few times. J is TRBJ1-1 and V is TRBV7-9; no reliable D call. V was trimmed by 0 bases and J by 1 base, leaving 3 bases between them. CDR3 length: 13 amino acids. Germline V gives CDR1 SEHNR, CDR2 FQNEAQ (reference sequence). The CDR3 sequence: CASSLATNTEAFF. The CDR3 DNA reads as TGTGCCAGCAGCTTAGCGACGAACACTGAAGCTTTCTTT.

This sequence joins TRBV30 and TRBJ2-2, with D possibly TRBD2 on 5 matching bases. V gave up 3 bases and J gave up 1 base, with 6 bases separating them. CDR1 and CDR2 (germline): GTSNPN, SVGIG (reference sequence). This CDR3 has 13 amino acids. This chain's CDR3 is CAWSGGNTGELFF. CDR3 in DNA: TGTGCCTGGAGCGGAGGGAACACCGGGGAGCTGTTTTTT.

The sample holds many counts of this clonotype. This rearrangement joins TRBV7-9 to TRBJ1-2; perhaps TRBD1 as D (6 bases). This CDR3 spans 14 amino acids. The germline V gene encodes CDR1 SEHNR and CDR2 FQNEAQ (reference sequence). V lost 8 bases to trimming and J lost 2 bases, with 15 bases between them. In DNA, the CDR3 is TGTGCCAGCGGCCGGGACATATTAAACTATGGCTACACCTTC. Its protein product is CASGRDILNYGYTF.

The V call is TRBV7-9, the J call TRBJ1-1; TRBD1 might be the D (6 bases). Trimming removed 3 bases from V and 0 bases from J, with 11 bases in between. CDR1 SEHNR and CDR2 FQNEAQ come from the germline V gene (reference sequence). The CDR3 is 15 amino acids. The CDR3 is CASSFRQGMNTEAFF. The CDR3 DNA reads TGTGCCAGCAGCTTTCGGCAGGGGATGAACACTGAAGCTTTCTTT.

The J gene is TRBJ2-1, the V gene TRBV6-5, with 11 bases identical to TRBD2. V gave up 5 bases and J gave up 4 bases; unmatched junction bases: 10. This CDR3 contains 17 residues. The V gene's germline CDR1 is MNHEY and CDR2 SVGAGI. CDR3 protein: CASSPFKGLAVYNEQFF. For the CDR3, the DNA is TGTGCCAGCAGTCCCTTTAAGGGACTAGCGGTTTACAATGAGCAGTTCTTC.

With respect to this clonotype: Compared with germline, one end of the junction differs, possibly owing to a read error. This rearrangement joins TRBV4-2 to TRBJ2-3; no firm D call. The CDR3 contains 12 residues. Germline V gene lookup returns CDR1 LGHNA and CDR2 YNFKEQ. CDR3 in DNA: TGTGTCAGCAGCCAAGGCACAGATACGCAGTATTTT. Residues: CVSSQGTDTQYF.

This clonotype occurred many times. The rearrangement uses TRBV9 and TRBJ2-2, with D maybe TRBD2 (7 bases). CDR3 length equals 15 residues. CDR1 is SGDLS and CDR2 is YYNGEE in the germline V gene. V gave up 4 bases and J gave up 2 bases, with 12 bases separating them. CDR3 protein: CASSPGGLNTGELFF. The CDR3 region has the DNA TGTGCCAGCAGCCCCGGGGGGCTCAACACCGGGGAGCTGTTTTTT.

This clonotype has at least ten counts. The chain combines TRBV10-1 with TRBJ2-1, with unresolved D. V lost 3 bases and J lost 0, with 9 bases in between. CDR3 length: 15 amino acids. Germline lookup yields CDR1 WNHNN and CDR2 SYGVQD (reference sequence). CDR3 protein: CASSDGGSSYNEQFF. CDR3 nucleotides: TGCGCCAGCAGTGATGGCGGTAGCTCCTACAATGAGCAGTTCTTC.

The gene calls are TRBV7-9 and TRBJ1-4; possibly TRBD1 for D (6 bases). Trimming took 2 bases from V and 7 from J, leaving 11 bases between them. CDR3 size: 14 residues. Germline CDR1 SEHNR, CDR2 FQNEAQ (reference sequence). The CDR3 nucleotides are TGTGCCAGCAGCTTACTACAGGGATTTGAAAAACTGTTTTTT. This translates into CASSLLQGFEKLFF. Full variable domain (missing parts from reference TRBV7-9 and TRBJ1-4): DTGVSQNPRHKITKRGQNVTFRCDPISEHNRLYWYRQTLGQGPEFLTYFQNEAQLEKSRLLSDRFSAERPKGSFSTLEIQRTEQGDSAMYLCASSLLQGFEKLFFGSGTQLSVL.

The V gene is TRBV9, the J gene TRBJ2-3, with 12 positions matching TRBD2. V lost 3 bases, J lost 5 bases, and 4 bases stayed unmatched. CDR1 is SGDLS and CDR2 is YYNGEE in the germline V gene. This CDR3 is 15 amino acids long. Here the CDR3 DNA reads TGTGCCAGCAGCGCTAGCGGGAGGGCCATAGATACGCAGTATTTT. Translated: CASSASGRAIDTQYF.

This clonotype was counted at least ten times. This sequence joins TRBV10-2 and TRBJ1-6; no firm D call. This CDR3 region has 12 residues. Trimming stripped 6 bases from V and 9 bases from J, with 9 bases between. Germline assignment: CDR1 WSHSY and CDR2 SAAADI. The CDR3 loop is CASRREGSPLHF. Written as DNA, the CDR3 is TGCGCCAGCAGGAGGGAGGGTTCACCCCTCCACTTT.

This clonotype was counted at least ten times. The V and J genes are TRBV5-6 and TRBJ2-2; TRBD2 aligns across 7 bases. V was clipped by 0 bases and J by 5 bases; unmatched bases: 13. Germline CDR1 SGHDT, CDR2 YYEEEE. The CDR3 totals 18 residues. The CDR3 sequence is CASSLAGGPGLGTGELFF. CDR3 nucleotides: TGTGCCAGCAGCTTGGCGGGAGGACCGGGACTGGGAACCGGGGAGCTGTTTTTT.

The CDR3 nucleotides read TGTGCCAGCAGCCCTAGCGTCGGGGAGCTGTTTTTT. The encoded protein is CASSPSVGELFF. This sequence joins TRBV9 and TRBJ2-2; maybe TRBD2 (6 bases). The CDR3 runs 12 residues. Trimming shortened V by 4 bases and J by 7 bases, and 8 bases separated the two germline ends. The germline gives CDR1 SGDLS, CDR2 YYNGEE. The whole variable domain, filled in from reference TRBV9 and TRBJ2-2, reads DSGVTQTPKHLITATGQRVTLRCSPRSGDLSVYWYQQSLDQGLQFLIQYYNGEERAKGNILERFSAQQFPDLHSELNLSSLELGDSALYFCASSPSVGELFFGEGSRLTVL.

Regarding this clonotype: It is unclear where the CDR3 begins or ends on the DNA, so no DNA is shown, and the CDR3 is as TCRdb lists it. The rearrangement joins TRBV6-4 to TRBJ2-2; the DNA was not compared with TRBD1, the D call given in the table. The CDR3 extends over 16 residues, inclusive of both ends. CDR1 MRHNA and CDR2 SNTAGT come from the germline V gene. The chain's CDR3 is CASSDPDSLTPGSCFF.

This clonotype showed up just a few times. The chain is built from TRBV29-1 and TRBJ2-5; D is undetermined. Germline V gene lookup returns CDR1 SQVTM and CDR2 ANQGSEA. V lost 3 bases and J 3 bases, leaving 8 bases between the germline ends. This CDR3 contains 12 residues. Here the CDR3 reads CSVDGQKETQYF. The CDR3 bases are TGCAGCGTTGACGGGCAGAAAGAGACCCAGTACTTC.

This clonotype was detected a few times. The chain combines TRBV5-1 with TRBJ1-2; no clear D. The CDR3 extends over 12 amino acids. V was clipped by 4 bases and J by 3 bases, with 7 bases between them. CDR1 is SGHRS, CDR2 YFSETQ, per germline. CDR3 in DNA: TGCGCCAGCAGCGGTGGACACTATGGCTACACCTTC. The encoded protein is CASSGGHYGYTF.

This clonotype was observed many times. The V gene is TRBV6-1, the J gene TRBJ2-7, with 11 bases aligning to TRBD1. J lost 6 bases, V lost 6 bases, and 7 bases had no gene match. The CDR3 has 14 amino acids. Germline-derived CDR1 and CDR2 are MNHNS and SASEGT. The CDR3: CASSVGQGAIEQYF. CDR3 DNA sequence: TGTGCCAGCAGCGTTGGACAGGGGGCTATCGAGCAGTACTTC.

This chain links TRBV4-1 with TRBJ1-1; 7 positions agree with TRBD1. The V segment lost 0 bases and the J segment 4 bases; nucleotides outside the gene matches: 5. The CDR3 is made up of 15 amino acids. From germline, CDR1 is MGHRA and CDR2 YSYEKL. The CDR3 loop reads CASSQDSQGGTEAFF. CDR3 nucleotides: TGCGCCAGCAGCCAAGATTCCCAGGGGGGCACTGAAGCTTTCTTT.

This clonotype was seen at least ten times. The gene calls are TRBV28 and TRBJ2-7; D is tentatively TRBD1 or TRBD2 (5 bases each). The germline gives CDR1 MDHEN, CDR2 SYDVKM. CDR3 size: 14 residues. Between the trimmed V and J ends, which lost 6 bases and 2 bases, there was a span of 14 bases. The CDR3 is CASSLGRETYEQYF. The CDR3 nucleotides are TGTGCCAGCAGCCTGGGACGGGAAACCTACGAGCAGTACTTC.

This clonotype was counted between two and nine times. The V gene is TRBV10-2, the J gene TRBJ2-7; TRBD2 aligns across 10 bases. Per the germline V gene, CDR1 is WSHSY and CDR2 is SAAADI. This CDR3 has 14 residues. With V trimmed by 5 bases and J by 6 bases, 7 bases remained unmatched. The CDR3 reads CASSLAGVNFEQYF. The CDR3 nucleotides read TGCGCCAGCAGTCTAGCGGGGGTTAATTTCGAGCAGTACTTC.